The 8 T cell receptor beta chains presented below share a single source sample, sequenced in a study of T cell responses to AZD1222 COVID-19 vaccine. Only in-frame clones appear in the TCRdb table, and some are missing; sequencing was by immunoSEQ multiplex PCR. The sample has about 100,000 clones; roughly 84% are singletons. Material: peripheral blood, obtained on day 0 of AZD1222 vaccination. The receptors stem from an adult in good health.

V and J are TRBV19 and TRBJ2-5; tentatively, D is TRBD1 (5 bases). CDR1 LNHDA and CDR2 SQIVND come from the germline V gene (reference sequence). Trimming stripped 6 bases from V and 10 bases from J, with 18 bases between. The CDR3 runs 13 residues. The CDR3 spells CASRAVGRIVQYF. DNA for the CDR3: TGTGCCAGTAGAGCTGTGGGGCGCATAGTCCAGTACTTC.

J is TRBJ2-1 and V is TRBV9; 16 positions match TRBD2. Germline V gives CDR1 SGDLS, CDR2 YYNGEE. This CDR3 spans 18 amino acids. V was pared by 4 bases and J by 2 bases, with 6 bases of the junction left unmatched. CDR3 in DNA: TGTGCCAGCAGCAAGGGACTAGCGGGAGGGCAGGCCTACAATGAGCAGTTCTTC. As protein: CASSKGLAGGQAYNEQFF.

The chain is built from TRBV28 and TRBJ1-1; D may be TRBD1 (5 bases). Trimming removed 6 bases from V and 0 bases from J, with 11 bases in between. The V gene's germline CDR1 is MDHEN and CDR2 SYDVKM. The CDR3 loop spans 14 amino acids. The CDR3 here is CASSARQMNTEAFF. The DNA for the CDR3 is TGTGCCAGCAGCGCGCGACAGATGAACACTGAAGCTTTCTTT.

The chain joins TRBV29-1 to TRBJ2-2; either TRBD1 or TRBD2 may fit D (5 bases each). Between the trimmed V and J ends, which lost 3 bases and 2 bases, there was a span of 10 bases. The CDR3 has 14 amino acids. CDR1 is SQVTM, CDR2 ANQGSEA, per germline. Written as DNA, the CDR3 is TGCAGCGTTGAGTGGGGACGCAACACCGGGGAGCTGTTTTTT. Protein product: CSVEWGRNTGELFF.

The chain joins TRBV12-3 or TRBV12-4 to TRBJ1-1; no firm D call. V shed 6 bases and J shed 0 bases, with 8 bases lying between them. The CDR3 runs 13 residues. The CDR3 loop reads CASSWTMNTEAFF. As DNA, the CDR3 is TGTGCCAGCAGCTGGACCATGAACACTGAAGCTTTCTTT.

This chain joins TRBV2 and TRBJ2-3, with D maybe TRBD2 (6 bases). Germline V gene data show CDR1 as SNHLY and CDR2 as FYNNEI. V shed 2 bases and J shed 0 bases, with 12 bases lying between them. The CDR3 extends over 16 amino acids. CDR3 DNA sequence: TGTGCCAGCAGTGAATGGACTACTACTAGCACAGATACGCAGTATTTT. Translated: CASSEWTTTSTDTQYF.

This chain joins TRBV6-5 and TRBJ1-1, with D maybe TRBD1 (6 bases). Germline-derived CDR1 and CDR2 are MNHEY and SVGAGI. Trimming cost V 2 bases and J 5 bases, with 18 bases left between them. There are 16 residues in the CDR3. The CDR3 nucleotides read TGTGCCAGCAGTTACCCGCCCGGGGGCCGTGGAACTGAAGCTTTCTTT. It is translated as CASSYPPGGRGTEAFF.

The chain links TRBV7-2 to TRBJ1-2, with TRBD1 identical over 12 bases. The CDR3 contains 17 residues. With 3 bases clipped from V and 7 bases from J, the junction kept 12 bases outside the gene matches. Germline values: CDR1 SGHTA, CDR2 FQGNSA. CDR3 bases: TGTGCCAGCAGCTTTGGGACAGGGGGCGCGTCATTCGGTGGCTACACCTTC. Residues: CASSFGTGGASFGGYTF.